These 28 T cell receptor beta chains were all obtained from the same sample, sequenced in a study of monozygotic twins with inflammatory bowel disease. TCRdb re-called the 5' RACE reads and gives one entry per CDR3 protein, without DNA. The clone table shows 300,000 to 400,000 distinct CDR3 sequences, with the ten largest holding approximately 2%. Specimen: blood. All receptors derive from a human donor with ulcerative colitis or Crohn's disease, or a healthy co-twin of an affected twin (not recorded which).

CDR3: CASTTQDPNTEAFF. The gene calls are TRBV5-1 and TRBJ1-1. This CDR3 contains 14 residues. Germline values: CDR1 SGHRS, CDR2 YFSETQ.

The V call is TRBV20-1, the J call TRBJ2-7; TCRdb calls TRBD2, which cannot be checked without DNA. The germline gives CDR1 DFQATT, CDR2 SNEGSKA (reference sequence). The length of the CDR3 is 16 residues. The CDR3 loop is CSALSTLSGLSYEQYF.

CDR3 region: CASSFQGASNEQFF. The genes are TRBV5-1 and TRBJ2-1; TCRdb proposes TRBD1, but this gene call is untestable without DNA. The length of the CDR3 is 14 residues. Per germline, CDR1 SGHRS and CDR2 YFSETQ.

The chain has TRBV5-1 and TRBJ1-1; checking the TCRdb D call of TRBD1 is not possible without DNA. The CDR3 covers 14 residues. Germline CDR1 and CDR2: SGHRS and YFSETQ. CDR3 protein: CASSLGQGRTEAFF. The full variable domain, in which reference TRBV5-1 and TRBJ1-1 provide the parts outside the CDR3, is KAGVTQTPRYLIKTRGQQVTLSCSPISGHRSVSWYQQTPGQGLQFLFEYFSETQRNKGNFPGRFSGRQFSNSRSEMNVSTLELGDSALYLCASSLGQGRTEAFFGQGTRLTVV.

The chain recombines TRBV28 with TRBJ2-7; lacking DNA, the TRBD1 call made by TCRdb goes unchecked. This CDR3 has 15 residues. Germline V lookup: CDR1 MDHEN, CDR2 SYDVKM. The CDR3 sequence is CASSWTGRRAYEQYF.

The gene calls are TRBV20-1 and TRBJ1-1. CDR3 length: 11 residues. CDR1 is DFQATT, CDR2 SNEGSKA, per germline (reference sequence). CDR3 sequence reads: CSASELAEAFF.

This chain joins TRBV7-2 and TRBJ1-2. The CDR3 extends over 17 amino acids. From germline, CDR1 is SGHTA and CDR2 FQGNSA. This chain's CDR3 is CASSSDSMGGGNYGYTF. Variable domain in full (rest from reference TRBV7-2 and TRBJ1-2): GAGVSQSPSNKVTEKGKDVELRCDPISGHTALYWYRQSLGQGLEFLIYFQGNSAPDKSGLPSDRFSAERTGGSVSTLTIQRTQQEDSAVYLCASSSDSMGGGNYGYTFGSGTRLTVV.

The rearrangement links TRBV5-1 to TRBJ2-2; TCRdb's D call of TRBD2 is untestable without DNA. Germline V gene sequence: CDR1 SGHRS, CDR2 YFSETQ. The CDR3 extends over 15 amino acids. The CDR3 protein is CASSFRAENTGELFF.

This chain links TRBV12-3 or TRBV12-4 with TRBJ1-5. The CDR3 loop spans 13 amino acids. The CDR3 here is CASSLRENQPQHF.

The chain combines TRBV5-1 with TRBJ2-1; the TCRdb call, TRBD1, lacks DNA for checking. Germline values: CDR1 SGHRS, CDR2 YFSETQ. This CDR3 has 15 residues. CDR3 amino acids: CASSLFEPGYNEQFF.

The CDR3 sequence: CASSLLTGFSGNTIYF. This chain links TRBV7-2 with TRBJ1-3. CDR3 length: 16 residues. The germline V gene encodes CDR1 SGHTA and CDR2 FQGNSA.

The J gene is TRBJ2-1, the V gene TRBV12-3 or TRBV12-4; no DNA is available, so the TRBD2 call from TCRdb remains unchecked. The CDR3 is made up of 20 amino acids. CDR3 sequence reads: CASSFFTSGSQAPGYNEQFF.

The chain carries TRBV15 and TRBJ1-1. Looked up from germline, CDR1 is LNHNV and CDR2 is YYDKDF (reference sequence). The CDR3 length is 15 residues. CDR3: CATSISGGGAAEAFF.

This chain uses TRBV10-3 with TRBJ1-3. The CDR3 sequence is 12 residues long. Germline-derived CDR1 and CDR2 are ENHRY and SYGVKD. The CDR3 protein is CAISDRSTTIYF.

The V gene is TRBV7-2, the J gene TRBJ1-5; TCRdb's D call of TRBD1 is untestable without DNA. Germline CDR1 is SGHTA and CDR2 is FQGNSA. This CDR3 region has 14 residues. This chain's CDR3 is CASSPDSLNQPQHF.

The V call is TRBV7-2, the J call TRBJ1-5; the D gene TCRdb calls, TRBD1, cannot be checked with no DNA. Germline-derived CDR1 and CDR2 are SGHTA and FQGNSA. The CDR3 consists of 15 residues. The CDR3 spells CASSLEGSSNQPQHF.

J is TRBJ1-1 and V is TRBV21-1; TCRdb lists TRBD1, though no DNA is available to test this call. TRBV21-1 constitutes a pseudogene. The CDR3 has 14 amino acids. This chain's CDR3 is CASNLGQGSPEAFF.

The chain recombines TRBV9 with TRBJ1-2. The CDR3 is 17 residues long. CDR1 is SGDLS and CDR2 is YYNGEE in the germline V gene. CDR3 amino acids: CASSVGGMGSRSWGYTF.

V and J are TRBV27 and TRBJ2-1; TCRdb picks TRBD1, but there is no DNA to check that call. The CDR3 contains 16 residues. The germline CDR1 and CDR2 sequences are MNHEY and SMNVEV (reference sequence). CDR3 sequence reads: CASGPEETGTYNEQFF.

The chain employs TRBV7-6 and TRBJ2-1; TCRdb outputs TRBD2, but without DNA this stays unchecked. Germline values: CDR1 SGHVS, CDR2 FNYEAQ. CDR3 length: 20 amino acids. CDR3 protein: CASSLDPPSRLAGSYNEQFF.

The CDR3 here is CASSLVLTDTQYF. J is TRBJ2-3 and V is TRBV7-2. The CDR3 length is 13 residues. Germline-derived CDR1 and CDR2 are SGHTA and FQGNSA.

The chain uses TRBV5-1 and TRBJ2-3; TCRdb's assignment of TRBD2 cannot be checked, as there is no DNA. Germline V CDR1 and CDR2: SGHRS, YFSETQ. The CDR3 extends over 13 amino acids. CDR3 amino acids: CASRSLAGDAQYF.

The chain couples TRBV7-9 to TRBJ2-4. In germline, CDR1 is SEHNR, CDR2 FQNEAQ (reference sequence). This CDR3 spans 14 amino acids. This chain's CDR3 is CASSLTNAKNIQYF.

V and J are TRBV6-2 or TRBV6-3 and TRBJ1-5; TCRdb's D call of TRBD1 is untestable without DNA. Germline V gene lookup returns CDR1 MNHEY and CDR2 SVGEGT. CDR3 length equals 17 residues. CDR3: CASSTRGQTRSNQPQHF.

V usage is TRBV3-1 and J usage is TRBJ2-1; TCRdb selects TRBD2, and the lack of DNA leaves this call unchecked. CDR3 length equals 20 residues. Germline CDR1 and CDR2: LGHDT and YNNKEL (reference sequence). CDR3 region: CASSQEGAGAGPVPHNEQFF.

The chain links TRBV28 to TRBJ2-2; as DNA is missing, the TRBD2 call by TCRdb cannot be tested. CDR1 and CDR2 (germline): MDHEN, SYDVKM. This CDR3 is 12 amino acids long. CDR3 in amino acids: CASQRATGELFF.

The rearrangement joins TRBV27 to TRBJ2-2; TCRdb's D call, TRBD1, is unchecked because there is no DNA. From germline, CDR1 is MNHEY and CDR2 SMNVEV (reference sequence). The CDR3 runs to 16 residues. CDR3 residues: CASAPHRGVGSGELFF.

The V and J genes are TRBV28 and TRBJ2-6; as DNA is missing, the TRBD2 call by TCRdb cannot be tested. CDR1 MDHEN and CDR2 SYDVKM come from the germline V gene. CDR3 length: 16 residues. The CDR3 region is CASRERGGSGANVLTF. The whole variable domain, filled in from reference TRBV28 and TRBJ2-6, reads DVKVTQSSRYLVKRTGEKVFLECVQDMDHENMFWYRQDPGLGLRLIYFSYDVKMKEKGDIPEGYSVSREKKERFSLILESASTNQTSMYLCASRERGGSGANVLTFGAGSRLTVL.